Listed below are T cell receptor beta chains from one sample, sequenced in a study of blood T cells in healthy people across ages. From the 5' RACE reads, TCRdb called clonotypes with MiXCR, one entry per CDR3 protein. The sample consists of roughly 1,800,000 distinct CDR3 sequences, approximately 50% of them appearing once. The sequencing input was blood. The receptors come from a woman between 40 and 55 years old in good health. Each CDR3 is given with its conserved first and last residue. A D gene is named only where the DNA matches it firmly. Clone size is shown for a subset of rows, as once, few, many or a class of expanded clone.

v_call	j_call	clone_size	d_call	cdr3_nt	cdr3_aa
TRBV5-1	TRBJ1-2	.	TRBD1	TGCGCCAGCAGCGGAAAACTCGACAGGGGGAGCGGCTACACCTTC	CASSGKLDRGSGYTF
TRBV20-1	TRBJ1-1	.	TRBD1	TGCAGTGCTAGTCGGGACAGAAGGCCCTTGAAGGCTGAAGCTTTCTTT	CSASRDRRPLKAEAFF
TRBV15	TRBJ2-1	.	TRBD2	TGTGCCACCAGCCCTGGAGCGGGAGGGCCCAATGAGCAGTTCTTC	CATSPGAGGPNEQFF
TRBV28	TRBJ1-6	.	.	TGTGCCAGCAGTTTTCAAGGGAGGTCCTATAATTCACCCCTCCACTTT	CASSFQGRSYNSPLHF
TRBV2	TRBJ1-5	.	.	TGTGCCAGCAGTGAGGGGGATCGTTCCAGTCAGCCCCAGCATTTT	CASSEGDRSSQPQHF
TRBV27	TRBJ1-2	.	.	TGTGCCAGCAGTTTATCGAAGGGGTTTAACTATGGCTACACCTTC	CASSLSKGFNYGYTF
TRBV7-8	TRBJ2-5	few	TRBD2	TGTGCCAGCACCTTTTCGCGGGGGGCCGAAGAGACCCAGTACTTC	CASTFSRGAEETQYF
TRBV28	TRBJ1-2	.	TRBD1	TGTGCCAGCAGTTTAGGAGCCACAGGGGGAAACTATGGCTACACCTTC	CASSLGATGGNYGYTF
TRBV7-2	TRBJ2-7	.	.	TGTGCCAGCTCCGCCTCCTCCTCCTACGAGCAGTACTTC	CASSASSSYEQYF
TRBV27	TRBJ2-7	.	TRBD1	TGTGCCAGCAGTCGGACAGGGGAACTCTACGAGCAGTACTTC	CASSRTGELYEQYF
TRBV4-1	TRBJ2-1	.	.	TGCGCCAGCAGCCAAGGTATATCAGGCGCCAGGCAGTTCTTC	CASSQGISGARQFF
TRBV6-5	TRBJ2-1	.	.	TGTGCCAGCAGTCCCTGGATAATCCCCGGCGATGAGCAGTTCTTC	CASSPWIIPGDEQFF
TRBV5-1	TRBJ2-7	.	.	TGCGCCAGCAGCTCAGGGGCAGGGCAGCAGTACTTC	CASSSGAGQQYF
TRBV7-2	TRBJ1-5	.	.	TGTGCCAGCAGTCTACAGGGTCCTCAGCCCCAGCATTTT	CASSLQGPQPQHF
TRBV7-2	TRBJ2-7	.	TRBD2	TGTGCCAGCAGCTTAACTACGGGAGGAACCTACGAGCAGTACTTC	CASSLTTGGTYEQYF
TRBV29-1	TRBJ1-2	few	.	TGCAGCGTTGCCTTTCCCCAACCTAACTATGGCTACACCTTC	CSVAFPQPNYGYTF
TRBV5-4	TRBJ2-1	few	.	TGTGCCAGCAGCCCTGAGAGGGGTGGGTACAATGAGCAGTTCTTC	CASSPERGGYNEQFF
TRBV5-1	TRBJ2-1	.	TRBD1	TGCGCCAGCAGTACGCCGGGACAGATGACTAATGAGCAGTTCTTC	CASSTPGQMTNEQFF
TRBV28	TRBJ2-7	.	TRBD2	TGTGCCAGCAGTCCATATGTGCTCGCGGGGAGGGGCGAGCAGTACTTC	CASSPYVLAGRGEQYF
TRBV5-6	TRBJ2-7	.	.	TGTGCCAGCAGCGCCCAAATTTGGAATGAGCAGTACTTC	CASSAQIWNEQYF
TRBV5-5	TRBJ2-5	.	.	TGTGCCAGCAGCGTACCGGGACTCCTCCGAGAGACCCAGTACTTC	CASSVPGLLRETQYF
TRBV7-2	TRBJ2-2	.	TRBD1	TGTGCCAGCAGCTCTAGGCAGGGGGCGATCACCGGGGAGCTGTTTTTT	CASSSRQGAITGELFF
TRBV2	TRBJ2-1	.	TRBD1	TGTGCCAGCACTCCCTGGACAGGGGACGTTAACAATGAGCAGTTCTTC	CASTPWTGDVNNEQFF
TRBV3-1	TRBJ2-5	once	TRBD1	TGTGCCAGCAGCCTCGGACAGGGGGTTGAAGAGACCCAGTACTTC	CASSLGQGVEETQYF